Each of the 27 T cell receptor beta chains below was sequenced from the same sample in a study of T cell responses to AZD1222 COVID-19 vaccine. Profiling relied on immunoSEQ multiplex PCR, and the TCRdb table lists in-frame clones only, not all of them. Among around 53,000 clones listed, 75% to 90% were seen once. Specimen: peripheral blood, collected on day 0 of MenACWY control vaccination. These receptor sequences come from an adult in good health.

CDR3 amino acids: CSANEGGGYTF. The CDR3 coding sequence is TGCAGTGCCAATGAGGGGGGCGGCTACACCTTC. The chain joins TRBV20-1 to TRBJ1-2, with D perhaps matching TRBD1 (6 bases). The CDR3 covers 11 residues. Looked up from germline, CDR1 is DFQATT and CDR2 is SNEGSKA (reference sequence). V gave up 6 bases and J gave up 8 bases, with 13 bases separating them.

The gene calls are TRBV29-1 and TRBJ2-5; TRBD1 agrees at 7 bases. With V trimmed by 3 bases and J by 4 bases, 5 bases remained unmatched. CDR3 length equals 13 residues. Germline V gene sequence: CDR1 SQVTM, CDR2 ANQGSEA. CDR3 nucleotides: TGCAGCGTTGAGTACAGGGGTGTAGAGACCCAGTACTTC. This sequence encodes CSVEYRGVETQYF. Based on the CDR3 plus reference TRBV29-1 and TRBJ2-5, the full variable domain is SAVISQKPSRDICQRGTSLTIQCQVDSQVTMMFWYRQQPGQSLTLIATANQGSEATYESGFVIDKFPISRPNLTFSTLTVSNMSPEDSSIYLCSVEYRGVETQYFGPGTRLLVL.

CDR3 DNA: TGTGCCAGCCGACAGGACGTCTCCTACGAGCAGTACTTC. Protein: CASRQDVSYEQYF. The chain combines TRBV18 with TRBJ2-7, with TRBD1 as a possible D gene (6 bases). CDR1 is KGHSH and CDR2 is LQKENI in the germline V gene. The V and J ends lost 8 bases and 0 bases respectively, with 11 bases between them. The length of the CDR3 is 13 residues.

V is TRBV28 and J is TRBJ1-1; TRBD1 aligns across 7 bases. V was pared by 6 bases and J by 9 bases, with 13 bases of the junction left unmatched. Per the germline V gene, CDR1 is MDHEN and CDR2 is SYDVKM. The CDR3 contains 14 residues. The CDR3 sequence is CASSQRTGRSKAFF. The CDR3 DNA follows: TGTGCCAGCAGCCAACGGACAGGTCGATCTAAAGCTTTCTTT.

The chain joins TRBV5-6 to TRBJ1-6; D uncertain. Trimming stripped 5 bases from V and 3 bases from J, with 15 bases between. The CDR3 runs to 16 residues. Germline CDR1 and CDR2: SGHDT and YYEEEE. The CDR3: CASSPGRLNYNSPLHF. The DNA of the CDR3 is TGTGCCAGCAGTCCCGGACGCCTTAACTATAATTCACCCCTCCACTTT.

The CDR3 DNA reads as TGTGCCAGTAGTATAGATCTTGGCGGGCAGGTCGGTACGCAGTATTTT. Protein: CASSIDLGGQVGTQYF. V and J are TRBV19 and TRBJ2-3, with D possibly being TRBD2 (5 bases). The CDR3 sequence is 16 residues long. Trimming took off 0 bases at V and 8 bases at J, with 18 bases between the two ends. Germline CDR1 is LNHDA and CDR2 is SQIVND (reference sequence).

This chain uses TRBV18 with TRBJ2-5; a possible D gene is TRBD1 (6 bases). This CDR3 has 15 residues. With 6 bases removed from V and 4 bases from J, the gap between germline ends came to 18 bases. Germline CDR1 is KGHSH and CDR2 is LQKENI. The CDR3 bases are TGTGCCAGCTCCCCTGGGACAAGAGGTCGAGAGACCCAGTACTTC. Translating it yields CASSPGTRGRETQYF.

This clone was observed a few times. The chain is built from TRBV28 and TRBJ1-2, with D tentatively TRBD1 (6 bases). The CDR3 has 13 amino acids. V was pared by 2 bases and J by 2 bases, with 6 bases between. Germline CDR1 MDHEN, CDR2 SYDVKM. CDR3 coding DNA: TGTGCCAGCAGTTTAACAGGGAACTATGGCTACACCTTC. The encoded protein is CASSLTGNYGYTF.

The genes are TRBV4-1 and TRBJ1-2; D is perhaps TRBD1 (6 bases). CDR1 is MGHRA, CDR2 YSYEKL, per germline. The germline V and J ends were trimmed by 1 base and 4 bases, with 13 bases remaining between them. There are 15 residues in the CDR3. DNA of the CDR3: TGCGCCAGCAGCCAAGCGGGGGGCTCTAGCTATGGCTACACCTTC. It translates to CASSQAGGSSYGYTF.

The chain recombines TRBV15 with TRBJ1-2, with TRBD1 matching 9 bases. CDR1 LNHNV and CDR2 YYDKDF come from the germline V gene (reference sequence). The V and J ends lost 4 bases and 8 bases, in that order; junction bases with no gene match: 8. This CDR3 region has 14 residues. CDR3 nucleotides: TGTGCCACCAGCAACCAGGGACAGGGTTACGGCTACACCTTC. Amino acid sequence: CATSNQGQGYGYTF.

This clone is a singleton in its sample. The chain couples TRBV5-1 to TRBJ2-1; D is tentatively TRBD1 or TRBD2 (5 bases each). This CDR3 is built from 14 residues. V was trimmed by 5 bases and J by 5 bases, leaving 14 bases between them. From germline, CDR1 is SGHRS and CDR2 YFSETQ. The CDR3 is CASRIRDGHNEQFF. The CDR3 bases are TGCGCCAGCAGGATACGGGACGGCCACAATGAGCAGTTCTTC.

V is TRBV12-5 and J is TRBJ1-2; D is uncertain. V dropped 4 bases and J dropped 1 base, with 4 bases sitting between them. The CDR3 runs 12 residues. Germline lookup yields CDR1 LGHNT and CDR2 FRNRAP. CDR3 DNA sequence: TGTGCTAGTGGTTATAGTAACTATGGCTACACCTTC. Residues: CASGYSNYGYTF. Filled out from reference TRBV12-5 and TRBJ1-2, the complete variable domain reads DARVTQTPRHKVTEMGQEVTMRCQPILGHNTVFWYRQTMMQGLELLAYFRNRAPLDDSGMPKDRFSAEMPDATLATLKIQPSEPRDSAVYFCASGYSNYGYTFGSGTRLTVV.

CDR3 sequence (DNA): TGTGCCAGCAACAGATTGGGGACAGGGGGGAACGAGCAGTACTTC. This gives the protein CASNRLGTGGNEQYF. The V gene is TRBV28, the J gene TRBJ2-7, with 11 nucleotides matching TRBD1. Germline V CDR1 and CDR2: MDHEN, SYDVKM. J lost 5 bases, V lost 7 bases, and 10 bases had no gene match. This CDR3 contains 15 residues. Combining the CDR3 with reference TRBV28 and TRBJ2-7 gives the whole variable domain DVKVTQSSRYLVKRTGEKVFLECVQDMDHENMFWYRQDPGLGLRLIYFSYDVKMKEKGDIPEGYSVSREKKERFSLILESASTNQTSMYLCASNRLGTGGNEQYFGPGTRLTVT.

CDR3 in amino acids: CASSPAGGPTDTQYF. The DNA for the CDR3 is TGCGCCAGCAGTCCTGCGGGAGGGCCCACAGATACGCAGTATTTT. V usage is TRBV5-1 and J usage is TRBJ2-3; TRBD2 aligns across 9 bases. Germline CDR1 is SGHRS and CDR2 is YFSETQ. V was clipped by 5 bases and J by 2 bases; unmatched bases: 6. This CDR3 has 15 amino acids.

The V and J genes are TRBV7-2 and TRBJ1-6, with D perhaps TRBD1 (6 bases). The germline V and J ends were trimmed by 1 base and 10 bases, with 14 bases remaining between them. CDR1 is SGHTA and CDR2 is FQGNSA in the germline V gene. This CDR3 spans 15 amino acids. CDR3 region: CASSLGGGTNSPLHF. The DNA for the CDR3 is TGTGCCAGCAGCTTAGGAGGGGGAACCAACTCACCCCTCCACTTT.

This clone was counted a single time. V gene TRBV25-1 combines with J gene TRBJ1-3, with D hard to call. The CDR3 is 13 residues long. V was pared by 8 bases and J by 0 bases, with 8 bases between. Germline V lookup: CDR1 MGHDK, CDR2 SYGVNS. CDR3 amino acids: CASGNPSGNTIYF. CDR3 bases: TGTGCCAGCGGGAACCCCTCTGGAAACACCATATATTTT.

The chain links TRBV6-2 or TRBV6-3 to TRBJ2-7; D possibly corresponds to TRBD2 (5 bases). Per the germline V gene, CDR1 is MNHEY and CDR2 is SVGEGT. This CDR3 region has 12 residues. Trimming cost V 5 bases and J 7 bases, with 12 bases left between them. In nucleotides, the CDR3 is TGTGCCAGCAGTACCTTCGGGGATGAGCAGTACTTC. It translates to CASSTFGDEQYF.

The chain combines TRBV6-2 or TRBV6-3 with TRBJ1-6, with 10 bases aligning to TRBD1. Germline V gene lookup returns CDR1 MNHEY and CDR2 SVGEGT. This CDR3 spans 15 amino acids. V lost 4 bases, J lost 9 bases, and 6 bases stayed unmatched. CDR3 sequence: CASSLRGQGFSPLHF. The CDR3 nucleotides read TGTGCCAGCAGTTTAAGGGGACAGGGGTTTTCACCCCTCCACTTT.

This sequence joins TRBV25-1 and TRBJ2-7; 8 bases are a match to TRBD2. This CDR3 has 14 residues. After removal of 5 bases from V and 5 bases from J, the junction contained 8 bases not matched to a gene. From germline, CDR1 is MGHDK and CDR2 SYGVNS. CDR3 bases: TGTGCCAGCAGTAAGACGGGAGGGCCCCACGAGCAGTACTTC. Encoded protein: CASSKTGGPHEQYF.

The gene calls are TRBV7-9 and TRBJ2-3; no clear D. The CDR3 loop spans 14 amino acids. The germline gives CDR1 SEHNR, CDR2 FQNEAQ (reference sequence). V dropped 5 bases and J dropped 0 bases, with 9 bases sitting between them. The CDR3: CASSQTSSTDTQYF. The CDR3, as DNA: TGTGCCAGCAGCCAAACGAGTAGCACAGATACGCAGTATTTT.

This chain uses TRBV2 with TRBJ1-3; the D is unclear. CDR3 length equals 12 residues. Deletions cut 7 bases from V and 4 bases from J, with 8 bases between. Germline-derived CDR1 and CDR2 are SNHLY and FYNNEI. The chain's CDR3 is CASKVGGNTIYF. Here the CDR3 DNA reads TGTGCCAGCAAGGTCGGGGGAAACACCATATATTTT.

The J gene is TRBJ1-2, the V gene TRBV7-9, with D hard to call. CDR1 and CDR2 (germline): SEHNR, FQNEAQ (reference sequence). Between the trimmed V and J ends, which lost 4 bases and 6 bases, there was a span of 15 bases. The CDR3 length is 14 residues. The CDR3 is CASSSDSRADGYTF. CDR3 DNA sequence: TGTGCCAGCAGCTCAGATTCAAGGGCGGATGGCTACACCTTC. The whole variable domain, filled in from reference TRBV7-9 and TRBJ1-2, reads DTGVSQNPRHKITKRGQNVTFRCDPISEHNRLYWYRQTLGQGPEFLTYFQNEAQLEKSRLLSDRFSAERPKGSFSTLEIQRTEQGDSAMYLCASSSDSRADGYTFGSGTRLTVV.

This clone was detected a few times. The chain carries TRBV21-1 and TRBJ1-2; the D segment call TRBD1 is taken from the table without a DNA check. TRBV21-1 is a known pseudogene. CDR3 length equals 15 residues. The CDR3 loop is CASSKRQPKDYGYTF. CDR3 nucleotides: TGTGCCAGCAGCAAACGACAGCCGAAAGACTATGGCTACACCTTC.

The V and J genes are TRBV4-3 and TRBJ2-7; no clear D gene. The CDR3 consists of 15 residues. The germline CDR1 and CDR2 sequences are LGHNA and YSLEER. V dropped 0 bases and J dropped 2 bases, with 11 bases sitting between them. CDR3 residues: CASSQDTSNTYEQYF. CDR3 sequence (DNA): TGCGCCAGCAGCCAAGACACCAGTAATACCTACGAGCAGTACTTC.

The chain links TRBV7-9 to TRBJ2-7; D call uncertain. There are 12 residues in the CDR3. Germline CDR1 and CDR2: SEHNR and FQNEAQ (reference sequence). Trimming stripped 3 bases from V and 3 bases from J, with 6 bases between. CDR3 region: CASSLSSYEQYF. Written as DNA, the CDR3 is TGTGCCAGCAGCTTGTCCAGCTACGAGCAGTACTTC.

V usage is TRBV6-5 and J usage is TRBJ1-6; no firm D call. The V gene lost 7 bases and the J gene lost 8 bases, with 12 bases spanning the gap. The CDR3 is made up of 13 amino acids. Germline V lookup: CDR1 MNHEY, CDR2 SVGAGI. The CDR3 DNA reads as TGTGCCAGCACCATGACACAATATTCACCCCTCCACTTT. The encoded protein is CASTMTQYSPLHF.

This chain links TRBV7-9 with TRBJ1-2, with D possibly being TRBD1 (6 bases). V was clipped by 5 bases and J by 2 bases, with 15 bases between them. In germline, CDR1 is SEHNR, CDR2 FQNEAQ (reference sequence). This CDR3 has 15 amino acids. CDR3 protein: CASSQAQGYNYGYTF. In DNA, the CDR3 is TGTGCCAGCAGCCAGGCACAGGGATACAACTATGGCTACACCTTC.